These T cell receptor beta chains were read from a single sample in a study of T cells in localized non-small cell lung cancer. Data came from immunoSEQ multiplex PCR; TCRdb stores just in-frame clones and leaves some out. The sample contains around 21,000 clones, about 88% of which appear only once. This sample comprised peripheral blood, obtained before any cancer treatment. The source is a male donor at least 60 years old with stage I lung adenocarcinoma. CDR3s include the opening cysteine and the closing phenylalanine or tryptophan. A D gene is named only where the DNA matches it firmly. Expanded clones are given a class, and other clones once, few, many or no size at all.

V gene	clone size	D gene	J gene	CDR3 protein	CDR3 DNA
TRBV6-6	NA	TRBD1	TRBJ1-2	CASRRTGVNYGYTF	TGTGCCAGCAGAAGGACAGGGGTCAACTATGGCTACACCTTC
TRBV15	NA	NA	TRBJ1-2	CATSRDRGYGYTF	TGTGCCACCAGCAGAGATAGGGGTTATGGCTACACCTTC
TRBV6-1	NA	NA	TRBJ2-1	CASSERRTLHNEQFF	TGTGCCAGCAGTGAAAGAAGGACACTACACAATGAGCAGTTCTTC
TRBV6-1	NA	NA	TRBJ2-5	CASRTGTGSMAQYF	TGTGCCAGCAGGACCGGAACGGGCTCTATGGCCCAGTACTTC
TRBV7-9	NA	NA	TRBJ2-5	CASSLGFQETQYF	TGTGCCAGCAGCTTAGGGTTCCAAGAGACCCAGTACTTC
TRBV2	few	TRBD1	TRBJ1-5	CASSATGNQPQHF	TGTGCCAGCAGTGCGACAGGGAACCAGCCCCAGCATTTT
TRBV29-1	NA	TRBD2	TRBJ2-3	CSVEALMREGTDTQYF	TGCAGCGTTGAAGCCTTAATGCGGGAGGGCACAGATACGCAGTATTTT
TRBV2	NA	NA	TRBJ2-7	CASSEGAATYEQYF	TGTGCCAGCAGTGAAGGGGCCGCGACCTACGAGCAGTACTTC
TRBV27	NA	TRBD1	TRBJ1-5	CASSSWAGQGRNQPQHF	TGTGCCAGCAGTTCTTGGGCGGGACAGGGGAGGAATCAGCCCCAGCATTTT
TRBV7-7	once	TRBD1	TRBJ2-3	CASSLGQATDTQYF	TGTGCCAGCAGCTTGGGACAGGCAACAGATACGCAGTATTTT
TRBV28	once	NA	TRBJ2-3	CASSLPDTQYF	TGTGCCAGCAGTTTGCCAGATACGCAGTATTTT
TRBV7-2	NA	TRBD1	TRBJ2-7	CASSPLRGSPSEQYF	TGTGCCAGCAGCCCGCTCAGGGGGTCCCCCTCCGAGCAGTACTTC
TRBV5-1	NA	NA	TRBJ1-4	CASSANGREANEKLFF	TGCGCCAGCAGCGCAAACGGCCGGGAGGCTAATGAAAAACTGTTTTTT
TRBV6-1	NA	NA	TRBJ1-1	CASSEAPTAPHSGAFF	TGTGCCAGCAGTGAAGCGCCAACCGCGCCTCATTCGGGGGCTTTCTTT
TRBV6-6	NA	TRBD1	TRBJ2-7	CASSYSPGQGGGEQYF	TGTGCCAGCAGTTACTCCCCGGGACAGGGTGGGGGAGAGCAGTACTTC
TRBV5-4	NA	TRBD1	TRBJ1-1	CASSLNRGRISEAFF	TGTGCCAGCAGCTTAAACAGGGGGCGGATTTCTGAAGCTTTCTTT
TRBV28	once	NA	TRBJ1-1	CASSLNPATEAFF	TGTGCCAGCAGTTTAAATCCAGCCACTGAAGCTTTCTTT
TRBV28	once	NA	TRBJ2-4	CASSLGGTKNIQYF	TGTGCCAGCAGTCTGGGGGGCACCAAAAACATTCAGTACTTC
TRBV9	NA	NA	TRBJ1-5	CASSRQWGAGQPQHF	TGTGCCAGCAGCCGCCAATGGGGCGCGGGTCAGCCCCAGCATTTT
TRBV28	NA	TRBD1	TRBJ2-2	CATGQFTGELFF	TGTGCCACGGGACAGTTCACCGGGGAGCTGTTTTTT
TRBV5-4	once	TRBD2	TRBJ2-5	CASSSRLAGQETQYF	TGTGCCAGCAGCTCTAGACTAGCGGGGCAAGAGACCCAGTACTTC
TRBV5-6	NA	TRBD1	TRBJ1-1	CASSLGGTAVNTEAFF	TGTGCCAGCAGCTTGGGGGGGACAGCCGTGAACACTGAAGCTTTCTTT
TRBV18	NA	TRBD1	TRBJ2-7	CASSPTGDEQYF	TGTGCCAGCTCACCGACAGGGGACGAGCAGTACTTC